These T cell receptor beta chains were read from a single sample in a study of cytomegalovirus exposure and HLA in healthy donors. Produced via immunoSEQ multiplex PCR; TCRdb's table is partial and in-frame only. This sample's table has 200,000 to 250,000 clones. Material: PBMCs. These receptor sequences come from a woman aged 30 to 39 in good health and CMV-seropositive. Both conserved end residues are part of each CDR3. A D gene is named only where the DNA matches it firmly.

D,J,V,DNA,CDR3
-,TRBJ1-6,TRBV5-6,TGTGCCAGCAGCTTGGGAGCGTCTTATAATTCACCCCTCCACTTT,CASSLGASYNSPLHF
TRBD1,TRBJ1-5,TRBV2,TGTGCCAGCAGTCCAACAGGGGTCAATCAGCCCCAGCATTTT,CASSPTGVNQPQHF
-,TRBJ2-1,TRBV21-1,TGTGCCAGCAGCGATGAGCCCTACAATGAGCAGTTCTTC,CASSDEPYNEQFF
TRBD1,TRBJ1-1,TRBV29-1,TGTAGCGGGCGGACAGGGAAAAACACTGAAGCTTTCTTT,CSGRTGKNTEAFF
TRBD1,TRBJ1-1,TRBV6-1,TGTGCCAGCAGAACAACAGGGGGCTTTGAAGCTTTCTTT,CASRTTGGFEAFF
TRBD1,TRBJ1-5,TRBV28,TGTGCCAGCAGCCCCCCAGGGGGCGAGAGCAATCAGCCCCAGCATTTT,CASSPPGGESNQPQHF
-,TRBJ1-2,TRBV5-4,TGTGCCAGCAGCTTGGATCCCCAGTCCTATGGCTACACCTTC,CASSLDPQSYGYTF
TRBD1,TRBJ1-1,TRBV28,TGTGCCAACAGTCCGGGACAGGGGACATGGACTGAAGCTTTCTTT,CANSPGQGTWTEAFF
-,TRBJ2-7,TRBV28,TGTGCCAGCACCACCCGTCTCCGAGGTTCCTACGAGCAGTACTTC,CASTTRLRGSYEQYF
TRBD1,TRBJ2-1,TRBV9,TGTGCCAGCAGCGACCGGGACAGGGGCTCCTACAATGAGCAGTTCTTC,CASSDRDRGSYNEQFF
TRBD1,TRBJ2-4,TRBV7-8,TGTGCCAGCAGCCCCGAGACAGGGAATAATGCCAAAAACATTCAGTACTTC,CASSPETGNNAKNIQYF
-,TRBJ2-2,TRBV4-3,TGCGCCAGCAGCCAAATAGACAGCGACGGTCCCGGGGAGCTGTTTTTT,CASSQIDSDGPGELFF
-,TRBJ2-3,TRBV19,TGTGCCAGTAGTATAAACAGGGATCTAGATACGCAGTATTTT,CASSINRDLDTQYF
TRBD1,TRBJ1-5,TRBV4-1,TGCGCCAGCAGCTTCCGGGACAGGGGTGAGCCCCAGCATTTT,CASSFRDRGEPQHF
-,TRBJ1-2,TRBV9,TGTGCCAGCAGCGTAGCCAATAACTATGGCTACACCTTC,CASSVANNYGYTF
-,TRBJ2-3,TRBV4-1,TGCGCCAGCAGCCAAGACGGAGATACGCAGTATTTT,CASSQDGDTQYF
TRBD1,TRBJ2-1,TRBV5-5,TGTGCCAGCAGCTTGGGACAGGGGGTGTCCTACAATGAGCAGTTCTTC,CASSLGQGVSYNEQFF